This T cell receptor (beta chain) was recorded in a study of T cell repertoires in cytomegalovirus infection. Concerning this clonotype: What it binds is not known.

This CDR3 has 15 amino acids. The V and J ends lost 6 bases and 3 bases, in that order; junction bases with no gene match: 10. Germline CDR1 MNHNY, CDR2 SVGAGI (reference sequence). TCRdb re-called the reads through MiXCR, storing one row per CDR3 protein. The sample holds 450,000 to 600,000 distinct CDR3 sequences, approximately 46% seen once. Sequenced material: cultured PBMCs, taken from culture after CMV antigen stimulation. The chain joins TRBV6-6 to TRBJ2-7; 8 bases match TRBD1. This sequence was found in a human donor in good health (CMV status not recorded). Some clones in this sample may be carry-over from other donors' samples. CDR3 loop: CASRKTGTGLYEQYF. In DNA, the CDR3 is TGTGCCAGCAGGAAAACCGGGACAGGACTCTACGAGCAGTACTTC.